This T cell receptor (beta chain) was sequenced in a study of blood T cells in healthy people across ages. This clonotype was observed at least ten times. A sample-barcoded 5' primer and a J-beta primer mix were used in a second PCR of roughly 7 to 12 cycles. TCRdb independently ran MiXCR on the 5' RACE reads; one entry per CDR3 protein. The sample carries some 930,000 distinct CDR3 sequences, about 27% recorded once. The V and J ends lost 1 base and 4 bases respectively, with 19 bases between them. The CDR3 covers 17 residues. The germline gives CDR1 LNHNV, CDR2 YYDKDF (reference sequence). This sample was also put to use in a study of T cells of mothers and their children.

Material: blood. This receptor was taken from a middle-aged woman in good health. V is TRBV15 and J is TRBJ1-2; D is perhaps TRBD1 (5 bases). This CDR3 is CATSRVLLTGTGYGYTF. CDR3 coding DNA: TGTGCCACCAGCAGAGTCCTACTAACCGGGACGGGCTATGGCTACACCTTC.